This T cell receptor (beta chain) emerged from a study of blood T cell repertoires in COVID-19. Study details: The United States, Italy and Spain were the sources of the acute and convalescent COVID-19 samples. From T cells, B-cell-depleted T cells, or PBMCs came the material, which was cDNA or gDNA.

This CDR3 region has 17 residues. CDR1 is SGHDT and CDR2 is YYEEEE in the germline V gene. Trimming at V came to 4 bases and at J to 3 bases, leaving 8 bases not matched to a gene. This table comes from immunoSEQ multiplex PCR, and its TCRdb copy is limited to in-frame clones, with some not included. The table lists about 430,000 clones, approximately 87% of them singletons, with over 0.9% in the top ten. Participants came from 24 US areas, aged about 18 to 100 years. The source of this sequence is a woman aged 25 to 39 with acute COVID-19. The rearrangement links TRBV5-6 to TRBJ2-2; 11 nucleotides agree with TRBD2. The specimen sequenced was PBMCs or T cells enriched from blood (not recorded which). CDR3 nucleotides: TGTGCCAGCAGCCTGACGCTAGCGGGGGGTTACACCGGGGAGCTGTTTTTT. It encodes CASSLTLAGGYTGELFF. The full variable domain, with the rest looked up from reference TRBV5-6 and TRBJ2-2, is DAGVTQSPTHLIKTRGQQVTLRCSPKSGHDTVSWYQQALGQGPQFIFQYYEEEERQRGNFPDRFSGHQFPNYSSELNVNALLLGDSALYLCASSLTLAGGYTGELFFGEGSRLTVL.